This T cell receptor (beta chain) was recorded in a study of shared clonotypes between healthy human individuals. Study conclusions and caveats: Approximately 5.3% was the fraction of naive CD4 clonotypes found shared across a few donors. Genetic and exposure-history diversity was limited by the small donor number.

Details on this clone: The antigen is unknown.

Losses at the gene ends were 6 bases for V and 12 bases for J; bases not matched to a gene: 11. From germline, CDR1 is SGHAT and CDR2 FQNNGV. The CDR3 contains 14 residues. Over several immunoSEQ plates, each subset's genomic DNA was distributed in even portions. Measured with immunoSEQ multiplex PCR; TCRdb has only the in-frame clones, and not every one. The data contain about 1,500,000 clones, roughly 97% of them singletons. This chain connects TRBV11-2 to TRBJ2-1, with 10 bases matching TRBD2. Sequencing was carried out using naive CD4+ T cells sorted from blood. Specified subset: CD45RA+ positively selected. The source of this sequence is a man aged 25-45 years in good health. In nucleotides, the CDR3 is TGTGCCAGCAGTTACGGACTAGCGGACGGTGTGCAGTTCTTC. This sequence encodes CASSYGLADGVQFF.